These 26 T cell receptor beta chains originate from one sample sequenced in a study of cytomegalovirus exposure and HLA in healthy donors (dated by TCRdb to about 2017). The method behind the library was the immunoSEQ multiplex PCR assay. A mixture of 60 forward primers for TCR Vbeta segments and 13 reverse primers for TCR Jbeta segments was used in the multiplex PCR. TCRdb limited this immuneACCESS table to in-frame rearrangements with V and J called. A share of clones is missing; checked studies link under half to unresolved V genes, and the rest is unexplained. For this sample the table gives under 95,000 clones, of which 76% were detected only once. 4% to 5.5% of the sample goes to the ten largest clones. Sequenced material: PBMCs. The receptor set was obtained from a man aged 25-45 years in good health and CMV-seropositive.

This clone occurred a few times. The chain uses TRBV12-5 and TRBJ2-2, with D perhaps TRBD1 (6 bases). Germline CDR1 reads LGHNT; CDR2 reads FRNRAP. This CDR3 contains 14 residues. V shed 2 bases and J shed 6 bases, with 10 bases lying between them. CDR3 sequence reads: CASGLTGFAGELFF. DNA for the CDR3: TGTGCTAGTGGTTTGACAGGGTTCGCCGGGGAGCTGTTTTTT.

The rearrangement uses TRBV7-9 and TRBJ2-5; a possible D gene is TRBD2 (5 bases). V was pared by 1 base and J by 0 bases, with 9 bases between. The CDR3 has 15 residues. Germline-derived CDR1 and CDR2 are SEHNR and FQNEAQ (reference sequence). As DNA, the CDR3 is TGTGCCAGCAGCTTAGTTGCTAGCTACCAAGAGACCCAGTACTTC. Its protein is CASSLVASYQETQYF.

J is TRBJ2-2 and V is TRBV5-4, with no clear D. The length of the CDR3 is 13 residues. V gave up 2 bases and J gave up 3 bases, with 5 bases separating them. Germline CDR1 SGHNT, CDR2 YYREEE (reference sequence). The CDR3 here is CASSLAYTGELFF. The CDR3 nucleotides read TGTGCCAGCAGCTTAGCATACACCGGGGAGCTGTTTTTT. Complete variable domain (other parts from reference TRBV5-4 and TRBJ2-2): ETGVTQSPTHLIKTRGQQVTLRCSSQSGHNTVSWYQQALGQGPQFIFQYYREEENGRGNFPPRFSGLQFPNYSSELNVNALELDDSALYLCASSLAYTGELFFGEGSRLTVL.

This chain uses TRBV10-3 with TRBJ1-2; TRBD1 might be the D (5 bases). The V end was cut by 1 base, the J end by 4 bases, with 7 bases between. The germline V gene encodes CDR1 ENHRY and CDR2 SYGVKD. CDR3 length: 13 residues. CDR3 bases: TGTGCCATCAGTGAGTACGACAGCTATGGCTACACCTTC. This gives the protein CAISEYDSYGYTF.

This clone has just one count. The genes are TRBV9 and TRBJ2-2; possibly TRBD1 for D (5 bases). Deletions cut 2 bases from V and 6 bases from J, with 20 bases between. This CDR3 has 17 amino acids. CDR1 is SGDLS and CDR2 is YYNGEE in the germline V gene. CDR3 in DNA: TGTGCCAGCAGCGTGGACCCAAGCCCAGGGTTGGCCGGGGAGCTGTTTTTT. Its translation is CASSVDPSPGLAGELFF.

The V gene is TRBV28, the J gene TRBJ2-7, with a possible D match to TRBD2 (6 bases). Germline V gives CDR1 MDHEN, CDR2 SYDVKM. The CDR3 has 13 residues. V lost 7 bases, J lost 3 bases, and 13 bases lay in between. CDR3: CASTRDSSYEQYF. CDR3 nucleotides: TGTGCCAGCACCCGGGACTCCAGCTACGAGCAGTACTTC.

This clone was seen once. The chain is built from TRBV6-1 and TRBJ2-5; the match to TRBD1 covers 9 bases. The CDR3 length is 14 residues. Trimming took 6 bases from V and 2 from J; bases not matched to a gene: 4. The germline V gene has CDR1 MNHNS and CDR2 SASEGT. The CDR3 DNA is TGTGCCAGCAGGGGGACAGGGCGGCAAGAGACCCAGTACTTC. Residues: CASRGTGRQETQYF.

The rearrangement links TRBV7-2 to TRBJ1-3; maybe TRBD1 (6 bases). V lost 2 bases and J 9 bases, leaving 11 bases between the germline ends. The germline CDR1 and CDR2 sequences are SGHTA and FQGNSA. This CDR3 has 13 amino acids. The CDR3 is CASSLKTGVTIYF. The DNA of the CDR3 is TGTGCCAGCAGCTTAAAGACAGGAGTCACCATATATTTT.

The V and J genes are TRBV10-2 and TRBJ2-5; D may be TRBD1 (6 bases). CDR3 length: 16 residues. V was pared by 8 bases and J by 4 bases, with 23 bases between. Germline V lookup: CDR1 WSHSY, CDR2 SAAADI. The CDR3 here is CASLRIQGVGTETQYF. For the CDR3, the DNA is TGCGCCAGCCTGAGGATACAGGGAGTGGGGACAGAGACCCAGTACTTC.

The genes are TRBV5-6 and TRBJ1-1, with D hard to call. The CDR3 is 14 residues long. In germline, CDR1 is SGHDT, CDR2 YYEEEE. V lost 2 bases and J lost 4, with 12 bases in between. CDR3 region: CASSLRGPGTEAFF. Here the CDR3 DNA reads TGTGCCAGCAGCTTACGAGGGCCCGGCACTGAAGCTTTCTTT. Supplemented by reference TRBV5-6 and TRBJ1-1, the full variable domain reads DAGVTQSPTHLIKTRGQQVTLRCSPKSGHDTVSWYQQALGQGPQFIFQYYEEEERQRGNFPDRFSGHQFPNYSSELNVNALLLGDSALYLCASSLRGPGTEAFFGQGTRLTVV.

This clone has only a few counts. V is TRBV19 and J is TRBJ1-5; 9 bases match TRBD1. With 8 bases clipped from V and 5 bases from J, the junction kept 16 bases outside the gene matches. The length of the CDR3 is 17 residues. Germline-derived CDR1 and CDR2 are LNHDA and SQIVND (reference sequence). DNA for the CDR3: TGTGCCAGTGGACGGTATCCGGGACAGGGTTTCCATCAGCCCCAGCATTTT. Translating gives CASGRYPGQGFHQPQHF.

DNA for the CDR3: TGTGCCAGCAGTTCAACAGGGACCTCGAGAGGAGATACGCAGTATTTT. Translating it yields CASSSTGTSRGDTQYF. The chain carries TRBV6-5 and TRBJ2-3; D is possibly TRBD1 (6 bases). V lost 4 bases and J lost 5, with 19 bases in between. Per germline, CDR1 MNHEY and CDR2 SVGAGI. The CDR3 is 16 amino acids.

The gene calls are TRBV7-2 and TRBJ2-7, with 9 bases fitting TRBD1. The CDR3 covers 14 residues. With V trimmed by 3 bases and J by 7 bases, 7 bases remained unmatched. Germline V lookup: CDR1 SGHTA, CDR2 FQGNSA. The CDR3 DNA follows: TGTGCCAGCAGCTTCGGGACAGGGACAGTTGAGCAGTACTTC. Protein sequence: CASSFGTGTVEQYF. Together with reference TRBV7-2 and TRBJ2-7, the CDR3 gives the full variable domain: GAGVSQSPSNKVTEKGKDVELRCDPISGHTALYWYRQSLGQGLEFLIYFQGNSAPDKSGLPSDRFSAERTGGSVSTLTIQRTQQEDSAVYLCASSFGTGTVEQYFGPGTRLTVT.

The J gene is TRBJ2-3, the V gene TRBV4-3; D may be TRBD2 (5 bases). CDR1 LGHNA and CDR2 YSLEER come from the germline V gene. CDR3 size: 16 residues. Trimming pared 0 bases from V and 0 bases from J, leaving 10 bases between. Written as DNA, the CDR3 is TGCGCCAGCAGCCAAGAAGGGTGGACTAGCACAGATACGCAGTATTTT. It encodes CASSQEGWTSTDTQYF.

The chain has TRBV6-5 and TRBJ2-2; 8 bases are shared with TRBD1. With 4 bases clipped from V and 5 bases from J, the junction kept 6 bases outside the gene matches. In germline, CDR1 is MNHEY, CDR2 SVGAGI. The CDR3 contains 15 residues. CDR3 sequence reads: CASSSPGGLTGELFF. CDR3 nucleotides: TGTGCCAGCAGTTCGCCAGGGGGCTTGACCGGGGAGCTGTTTTTT.

This chain connects TRBV5-6 to TRBJ1-6; 10 nucleotides agree with TRBD1. This CDR3 contains 17 residues. The V and J ends lost 7 bases and 0 bases, in that order; junction bases with no gene match: 7. Germline V gene sequence: CDR1 SGHDT, CDR2 YYEEEE. The CDR3 loop reads CASQTGGPSSYNSPLHF. In DNA form, the CDR3 reads TGTGCCAGCCAGACAGGGGGCCCGAGCTCCTATAATTCACCCCTCCACTTT.

The chain couples TRBV6-1 to TRBJ2-3, with 9 bases fitting TRBD1. Trimming at V came to 4 bases and at J to 5 bases, leaving 13 bases not matched to a gene. CDR3 length: 17 residues. The germline V gene encodes CDR1 MNHNS and CDR2 SASEGT. The CDR3 region has the DNA TGTGCCAGCAGTGTCCTCAGGGGACAGGGCCCGGGAGATACGCAGTATTTT. This gives the protein CASSVLRGQGPGDTQYF.

The chain links TRBV19 to TRBJ1-3; possibly TRBD1 for D (5 bases). Trimming took 4 bases from V and 0 from J, leaving 10 bases between them. Germline V lookup: CDR1 LNHDA, CDR2 SQIVND (reference sequence). The CDR3 runs 15 residues. For the CDR3, the DNA is TGTGCCAGTAGTACCTCAACAGGCTCTGGAAACACCATATATTTT. This encodes CASSTSTGSGNTIYF.

The V call is TRBV6-5, the J call TRBJ1-1; D not certain. Looked up from germline, CDR1 is MNHEY and CDR2 is SVGAGI. V was shortened by 2 bases and J by 8 bases, with 18 bases between the two germline ends. This CDR3 is 15 amino acids long. CDR3 bases: TGTGCCAGCAGTTACCGCCCGGTATTACGGGAGGAAGCTTTCTTT. Encoded protein: CASSYRPVLREEAFF.

The genes are TRBV7-6 and TRBJ1-4; D is unresolved. V lost 1 base and J 7 bases, leaving 13 bases between the germline ends. Germline V gene sequence: CDR1 SGHVS, CDR2 FNYEAQ. This CDR3 is built from 15 residues. The DNA for the CDR3 is TGTGCCAGCAGCTTAGGGCAGAGGAGGGTTGAAAAACTGTTTTTT. Protein product: CASSLGQRRVEKLFF.

The chain carries TRBV5-1 and TRBJ2-6; 7 bases map to TRBD2. Per germline, CDR1 SGHRS and CDR2 YFSETQ. V was pared by 3 bases and J by 2 bases, with 11 bases of the junction left unmatched. CDR3 length: 18 residues. The CDR3: CASSSVQASGTGANVLTF. DNA of the CDR3: TGCGCCAGCAGCTCCGTTCAGGCTAGCGGTACTGGGGCCAACGTCCTGACTTTC.

The J gene is TRBJ2-3, the V gene TRBV9; possible D gene TRBD2, 6 bases. The ends were cut back, 4 bases at V and 1 base at J, with 13 bases in the middle. Looked up from germline, CDR1 is SGDLS and CDR2 is YYNGEE. CDR3 length equals 15 residues. The DNA for the CDR3 is TGTGCCAGCAGCTGGAGGGACCCTCGCACAGATACGCAGTATTTT. It is translated as CASSWRDPRTDTQYF.

The CDR3 region is CASKEQKNTEAFF. Written as DNA, the CDR3 is TGTGCCAGCAAGGAACAGAAGAACACTGAAGCTTTCTTT. The V call is TRBV6-5, the J call TRBJ1-1; D remains unclear. V gave up 7 bases and J gave up 1 base, with 10 bases separating them. Looked up from germline, CDR1 is MNHEY and CDR2 is SVGAGI. CDR3 length: 13 amino acids.

The chain combines TRBV7-6 with TRBJ2-7; D ambiguous. This CDR3 has 13 residues. V was shortened by 6 bases and J by 5 bases, with 14 bases between the two germline ends. Germline V lookup: CDR1 SGHVS, CDR2 FNYEAQ. For the CDR3, the DNA is TGTGCCAGCAGTTCCGAATGGGCGCACGAGCAGTACTTC. Its translation is CASSSEWAHEQYF.

The chain combines TRBV14 with TRBJ1-2, with unresolved D. Germline V gene data show CDR1 as SGHDN and CDR2 as FVKESK. V was cut by 0 bases and J by 5 bases, with 7 bases left in between. The CDR3 extends over 13 amino acids. CDR3 nucleotides: TGTGCCAGCAGCCAAGATAGTCAATATGGCTACACCTTC. This codes for CASSQDSQYGYTF.

The V call is TRBV9, the J call TRBJ2-2; TRBD2 matches 7 bases. The germline CDR1 and CDR2 sequences are SGDLS and YYNGEE. There are 16 residues in the CDR3. The V gene end was trimmed by 4 bases and the J gene end by 9 bases; junction bases not matched to a gene: 15. The CDR3 protein is CASSSTRGEGPRELFF. The CDR3 nucleotides are TGTGCCAGCAGCTCGACCCGGGGGGAGGGCCCTCGGGAGCTGTTTTTT.